This T cell receptor beta chain appears in the sequencing data of a study of CD8+ T cells in alopecia areata (dated by TCRdb to the late 2010s). Notes on the research overall: Treated patients were enrolled in an open-label pilot trial of oral tofacitinib, 5 to 10 mg twice daily, for moderate-to-severe alopecia areata. To study T cell clonal expansion in alopecia areata, the researchers applied high-throughput TCRbeta sequencing to both the C3H/HeJ mouse model and human patients. RNA was obtained with the PAXgene miRNA kit for fixed scalp, the miRNeasy kit for PBMCs, and the RNeasy kit for mouse skin. Disease severity in treated patients was measured with the SALT score, which quantifies the percentage of affected scalp surface area. Patients received tofacitinib for 6 to 18 months and were then followed off drug for 6 months to check for delayed response and recurrence. Patients on tofacitinib were biopsied at baseline and after 4 and 24 weeks of treatment, and several of the patients also had a later scalp biopsy. TCRbeta CDR3 regions were amplified by immunoSEQ multiplex PCR using 35 Vbeta forward and 13 Jbeta reverse primers. Scalp clonality was compared among normal scalp (n=4), patchy alopecia areata scalp (n=8), and alopecia totalis/universalis scalp (n=8). In humans, TCRbeta sequencing was performed on scalp tissue and on sorted CD4+ and CD8+ peripheral blood T cells from healthy controls and from patients with patchy or totalis/universalis alopecia areata. Paper-wide results and their limitations: Many expanded lesional clones were found to persist in scalp and blood during tofacitinib treatment, and relapse after treatment cessation may be partly explained by this persistence. Unlike mouse skin, where gammadelta T cells dominate, normal human skin contains resident alphabeta T cells that get sequenced too, which complicates analysis of the scalp TCR repertoire. Shared TCR sequences between patients were less evident than in mice, which may be partly attributable to HLA diversity in the patient population. Compared with normal scalp, lesional scalp, particularly in alopecia totalis/universalis, had higher clonality and more expanded CD8+ clones, which suggests antigenic drive. Because the treated cohort was small and included a single nonresponder, larger studies are needed to assess links between baseline CD8+ expansion and response. With tofacitinib, both scalp clonality and the number of expanded CD8+ clones among the top 100 scalp clones went down significantly.

V and J are truncated by 11 bases and 8 bases respectively, leaving an intervening sequence of 13 bases. The CDR3 runs 12 amino acids, cysteine and phenylalanine included. Kept here is only the CDR3 DNA, which spans 36 bases and is read in frame from base 1. CDR1 MRHNA and CDR2 SNTAGT are derived from the germline V gene. This clone was seen a few times. It lacks a known antigen. Qualities for individual bases were not recorded, and no much larger clone is one base off. Library method: the immunoSEQ multiplex PCR assay. For TCR sequencing, RNA was extracted from every sample and reverse transcribed into cDNA to serve as template. SuperScript III was used for first-strand cDNA synthesis, primed with a 2:1 mix of oligo-dT and random hexamers. A synthetic immune receptor repertoire was used to measure amplification bias, and any remaining bias was corrected computationally. In the authors' own workflow: Raw reads were preprocessed to remove errors, and CDR3 was defined according to IMGT conventions as the region from the conserved cysteine to phenylalanine. Clonality was calculated as 1 minus Shannon entropy normalized by log2 of the number of productive unique TCRs. Scalp TCRbeta sequences were cross-referenced with sorted blood CD4 and CD8 repertoires so that the CD4 or CD8 identity of scalp clones could be inferred. In TCRdb, the immuneACCESS table is reduced to in-frame sequences with V and J assigned. These tables do not hold every clone; where another copy was compared, an unresolved V gene accounts for under half, and the others remain unexplained. That table supplies the V and J calls and clone size; D and trimming were determined from the DNA. For this sample there are under 350,000 clones; nearly 60% appear just once. The ten largest clones represent around 1.8% of the sample.

This specimen's time point label, per the study, means: around 22 weeks on oral tofacitinib. The intended sense of this specimen's treatment or condition label: oral pan-JAK inhibitor, 5-10 mg twice daily. From alopecia areata patients, peripheral blood was collected along with lesional scalp punch biopsies. After PBMCs were isolated by density centrifugation and stained for CD3, CD4 and CD8, a FACSAria was used to sort CD4+ and CD8+ T cells. The chain couples TRBV6-4 to TRBJ1-6; no D gene can be assigned with confidence. This receptor was taken from a human donor with alopecia areata. This sample comprised CD4+ T cells sorted from blood, obtained at week 24, from a patient treated with tofacitinib. CDR3 loop: CAEGGPYSPLHF. The DNA is TGTGCCGAGGGAGGCCCGTATTCACCCCTCCACTTT.